A selection of T cell receptor beta chains follows, all from one sample in a study of cytomegalovirus exposure and HLA in healthy donors. Using immunoSEQ multiplex PCR, the repertoire was profiled, and TCRdb retains in-frame clones only, with some absent. The table has some 170,000 clones, about 77% seen once. Sequenced material: PBMCs. Receptor source: a woman in her forties or fifties in good health and CMV-seronegative. Both conserved end residues are part of each CDR3. The D gene is left open where the match is weak. Not all rows give a size; the values are once, few, many and, for expanded clones, a class.

clone_size j_call d_call v_call cdr3_nt cdr3_aa
- TRBJ2-1 TRBD1 TRBV5-6 TGTGCCAGCAGCTCAAGGACAGGGGGGTGGTACAATGAGCAGTTCTTC CASSSRTGGWYNEQFF
- TRBJ2-2 - TRBV2 TGTGCCAGCAGGGGGCCGGTAAACACCGGGGAGCTGTTTTTT CASRGPVNTGELFF
- TRBJ2-3 TRBD1 TRBV6-5 TGTGCCAGCAGTTACTCGCAAACAGGGGCAGATACGCAGTATTTT CASSYSQTGADTQYF
- TRBJ1-1 - TRBV18 TGTGCCAGCTCAGCACTATCAACAGTGAACACTGAAGCTTTCTTT CASSALSTVNTEAFF
- TRBJ2-5 - TRBV13 TGTGCCAGCAGCTTAGAAGGGGGGGCAGAGACCCAGTACTTC CASSLEGGAETQYF
- TRBJ1-1 - TRBV7-6 TGTGCCAGCAGCTTAGAAGGGCAGGGGTACACTGAAGCTTTCTTT CASSLEGQGYTEAFF
once TRBJ2-3 TRBD2 TRBV19 TGTGCCAGTGAAGAGCGGGGACGCCGTGATACGCAGTATTTT CASEERGRRDTQYF
- TRBJ2-3 - TRBV13 TGTGCCAGCAGCTTAGGCTCCACAGATACGCAGTATTTT CASSLGSTDTQYF
- TRBJ2-3 - TRBV9 TGTGCCAGCAGCCCATCCTGGGTAGGACTCACCATCACAGATACGCAGTATTTT CASSPSWVGLTITDTQYF
few TRBJ2-3 TRBD2 TRBV5-4 TGTGCCAGCAGCGGAAACCGCGGCGGGGGTACAGATACGCAGTATTTT CASSGNRGGGTDTQYF
- TRBJ1-5 TRBD1 TRBV19 TGTGCCAGTAAGATGGACAGGGGAGAGGATCAGCCCCAGCATTTT CASKMDRGEDQPQHF
- TRBJ1-1 TRBD1 TRBV9 TGTGCCAGCAGCGTACAGGGGGCTTTAGCTGAAGCTTTCTTT CASSVQGALAEAFF
- TRBJ1-5 - TRBV23-1 TGCGCCAGCATTGGCGACTGGAGCAATCAGCCCCAGCATTTT CASIGDWSNQPQHF
- TRBJ1-5 - TRBV5-6 TGTGCCAGCAGCTTGGCCCAGGGATTGAGCCCCGGCCGCCAGCCCCAGCATTTT CASSLAQGLSPGRQPQHF
- TRBJ2-7 - TRBV7-9 TGTGCCAGCAGCTTAACCGGGGGTGAGTCCTACGAGCAGTACTTC CASSLTGGESYEQYF
- TRBJ2-5 - TRBV7-2 TGTGCCAGCAGCCGGGGTAGCGAGACCCAGTACTTC CASSRGSETQYF
- TRBJ1-1 - TRBV6-1 TGTGCCAGCAGTCAGGGTACTGAAGCTTTCTTT CASSQGTEAFF
- TRBJ2-1 TRBD2 TRBV5-4 TGTGCCAGCAGCTTGGGACTAGCGAACTACAATGAGCAGTTCTTC CASSLGLANYNEQFF
- TRBJ1-3 - TRBV19 TGTGCCAGTACCGCGTTTGAGCAGGGATACTCTGGAAACACCATATATTTT CASTAFEQGYSGNTIYF
- TRBJ2-7 TRBD1 TRBV13 TGTGCCAGCAGCCAGAGGGACAGCTCCTACGAGCAGTACTTC CASSQRDSSYEQYF
- TRBJ1-2 - TRBV7-2 TGTGCCAGCAGCTTAGACCGGGGCAGCTTGCGGGAGGCGAACTATGGCTACACCTTC CASSLDRGSLREANYGYTF
- TRBJ2-1 TRBD2 TRBV27 TGTGCCAGCAGTTTAAGCACGGGAGGAACGAATGAGCAGTTCTTC CASSLSTGGTNEQFF
- TRBJ1-6 TRBD1 TRBV28 TGTGCCAGCAGTTTTCGGACAGGGACGAGCTCCTATAATTCACCCCTCCACTTT CASSFRTGTSSYNSPLHF
- TRBJ2-3 TRBD1 TRBV19 TGTGCCAGTAGTATGCAGGGGGCGGGAGATACGCAGTATTTT CASSMQGAGDTQYF
- TRBJ1-6 - TRBV6-5 TGTGCCAGCAGAAGTACAGGGTTGAAGTCACCCCTCCACTTT CASRSTGLKSPLHF
few TRBJ2-4 TRBD2 TRBV4-3 TGCGCCAGCAGCCAAGCGGGGGGGAACATTCAGTACTTC CASSQAGGNIQYF
- TRBJ2-5 TRBD2 TRBV27 TGTGCCAGCAGACGGGGACTAGTCGAGACCCAGTACTTC CASRRGLVETQYF
- TRBJ2-2 TRBD1 TRBV19 TGTGCCAGTAAGGGACAGCCGAACACCGGGGAGCTGTTTTTT CASKGQPNTGELFF
- TRBJ1-1 - TRBV7-2 TGTGCCAGCAGCTTAGGGTGGAGGTATGAAGCTTTCTTT CASSLGWRYEAFF
- TRBJ2-1 - TRBV7-9 TGTGCCAGCAGCTTAGTAAGGAGCCTTCGGTCCTACAATGAGCAGTTCTTC CASSLVRSLRSYNEQFF
- TRBJ1-1 - TRBV5-5 TGTGCCAGCAGCCCCCCGCGGGCAAACACTGAAGCTTTCTTT CASSPPRANTEAFF
- TRBJ1-4 - TRBV9 TGTGCCAGCAGCGTACTTGGCAGGCATGAAAAACTGTTTTTT CASSVLGRHEKLFF
- TRBJ1-1 - TRBV19 TGTGCCAGTAGTATAGCTAGTCATCTGAACACTGAAGCTTTCTTT CASSIASHLNTEAFF
- TRBJ1-4 - TRBV5-4 TGTGCCAGCACCCCGGGGGGGGAGAATGAAAAACTGTTTTTT CASTPGGENEKLFF
- TRBJ1-1 TRBD1 TRBV19 TGTGCCAGTATGGACAGGCCGATGAACACTGAAGCTTTCTTT CASMDRPMNTEAFF
- TRBJ2-5 - TRBV27 TGTGCCAGCAGTTTCGCAGGTCCCCAGACAGACCTTCAAGAGACCCAGTACTTC CASSFAGPQTDLQETQYF
- TRBJ1-1 - TRBV27 TGTGCCAGCAGTTCCCAGGGCGGCACTGAAGCTTTCTTT CASSSQGGTEAFF
few TRBJ1-4 - TRBV5-6 TGTGCCAGCAGCTTAGGTCAGGTTAATGAAAAACTGTTTTTT CASSLGQVNEKLFF
- TRBJ2-7 - TRBV7-9 TGTGCCAGCAGCCTAGTAGGGGGTTTGACCGAGCAGTACTTC CASSLVGGLTEQYF
once TRBJ2-2 TRBD2 TRBV5-6 TGTGCCAGCAGCTTACTAGCGGGAGACACCGGGGAGCTGTTTTTT CASSLLAGDTGELFF
- TRBJ1-2 TRBD1 TRBV30 TGTGCCTGGAGCCGGACAGGGGGGAATGGCTACACCTTC CAWSRTGGNGYTF
- TRBJ2-5 TRBD2 TRBV5-1 TGCGCCAGCAGCTTCCGGACTAGCGGGAGTGGATGGGAGACCCAGTACTTC CASSFRTSGSGWETQYF
- TRBJ2-1 - TRBV27 TGTGCCAGCAGTTTAATTAGGGGAACCGAGCAGTTCTTC CASSLIRGTEQFF
- TRBJ2-5 - TRBV6-5 TGTGCCAGCAGTTACACGGGGAGCCGAGGGGAGACCCAGTACTTC CASSYTGSRGETQYF
once TRBJ1-1 - TRBV28 TGTGCCAGCAGTTTATACACCACCGGAGGAGCTTTCTTT CASSLYTTGGAFF
- TRBJ2-2 - TRBV7-7 TGTGCCAGCAGCACAGGGCCCAACACCGGGGAGCTGTTTTTT CASSTGPNTGELFF